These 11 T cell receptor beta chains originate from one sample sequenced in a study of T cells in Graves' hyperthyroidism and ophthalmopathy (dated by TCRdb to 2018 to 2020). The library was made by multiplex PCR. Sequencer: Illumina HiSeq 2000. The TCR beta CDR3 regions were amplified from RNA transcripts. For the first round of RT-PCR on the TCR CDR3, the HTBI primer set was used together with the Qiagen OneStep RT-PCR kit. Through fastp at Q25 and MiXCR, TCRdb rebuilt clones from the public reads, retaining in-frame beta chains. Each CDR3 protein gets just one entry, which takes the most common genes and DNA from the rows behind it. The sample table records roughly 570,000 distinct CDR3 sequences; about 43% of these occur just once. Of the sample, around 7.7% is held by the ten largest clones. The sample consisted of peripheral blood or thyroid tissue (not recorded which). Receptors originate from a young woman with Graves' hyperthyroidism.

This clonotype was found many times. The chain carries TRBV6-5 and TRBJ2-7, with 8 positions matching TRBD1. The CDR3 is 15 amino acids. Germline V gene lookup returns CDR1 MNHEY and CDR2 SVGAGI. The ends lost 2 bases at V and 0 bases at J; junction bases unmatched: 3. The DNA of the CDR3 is TGTGCCAGCAGTTACAGTACAGGGGGCTCCTACGAGCAGTACTTC. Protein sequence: CASSYSTGGSYEQYF.

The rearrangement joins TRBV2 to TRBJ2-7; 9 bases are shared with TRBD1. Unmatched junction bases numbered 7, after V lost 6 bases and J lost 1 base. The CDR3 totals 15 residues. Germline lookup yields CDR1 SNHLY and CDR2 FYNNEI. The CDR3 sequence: CASRKQGAMSYEQYF. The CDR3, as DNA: TGTGCCAGCAGGAAACAGGGGGCGATGTCCTACGAGCAGTACTTC. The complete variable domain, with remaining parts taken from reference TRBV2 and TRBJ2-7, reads EPEVTQTPSHQVTQMGQEVILRCVPISNHLYFYWYRQILGQKVEFLVSFYNNEISEKSEIFDDQFSVERPDGSNFTLKIRSTKLEDSAMYFCASRKQGAMSYEQYFGPGTRLTVT.

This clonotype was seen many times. The CDR3 reads CSARTGRETQYF. As DNA, the CDR3 is TGCAGTGCTAGGACTGGGCGGGAGACCCAGTACTTC. V and J are TRBV20-1 and TRBJ2-5; D not certain. CDR3 size: 12 residues. Germline assignment: CDR1 DFQATT and CDR2 SNEGSKA (reference sequence). Trimming pared 3 bases from V and 5 bases from J, leaving 10 bases between.

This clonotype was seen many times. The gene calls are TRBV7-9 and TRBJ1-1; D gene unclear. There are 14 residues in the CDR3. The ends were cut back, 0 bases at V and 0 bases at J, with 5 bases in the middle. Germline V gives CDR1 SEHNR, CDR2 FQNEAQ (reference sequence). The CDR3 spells CASSLAFMNTEAFF. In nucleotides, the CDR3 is TGTGCCAGCAGCTTAGCCTTCATGAACACTGAAGCTTTCTTT.

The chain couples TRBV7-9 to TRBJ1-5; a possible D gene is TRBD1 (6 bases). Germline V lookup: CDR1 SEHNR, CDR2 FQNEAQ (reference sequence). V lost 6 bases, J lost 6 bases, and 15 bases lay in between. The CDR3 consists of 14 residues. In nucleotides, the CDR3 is TGTGCCAGCAGGTTCGGGGGCGCGGGTCAGCCCCAGCATTTT. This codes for CASRFGGAGQPQHF.

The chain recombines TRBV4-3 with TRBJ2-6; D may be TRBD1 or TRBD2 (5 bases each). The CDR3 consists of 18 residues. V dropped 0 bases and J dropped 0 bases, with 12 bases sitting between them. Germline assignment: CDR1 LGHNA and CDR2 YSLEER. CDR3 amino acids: CASSQEQDGLSGANVLTF. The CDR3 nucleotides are TGCGCCAGCAGCCAAGAACAGGACGGACTCTCTGGGGCCAACGTCCTGACTTTC.

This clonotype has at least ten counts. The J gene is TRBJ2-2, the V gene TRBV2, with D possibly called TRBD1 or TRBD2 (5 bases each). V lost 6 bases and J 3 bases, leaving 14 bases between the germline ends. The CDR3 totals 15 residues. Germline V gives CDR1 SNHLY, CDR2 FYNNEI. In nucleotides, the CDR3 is TGTGCCAGCAGAGAGGGGTCGGGCCACACCGGGGAGCTGTTTTTT. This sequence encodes CASREGSGHTGELFF.

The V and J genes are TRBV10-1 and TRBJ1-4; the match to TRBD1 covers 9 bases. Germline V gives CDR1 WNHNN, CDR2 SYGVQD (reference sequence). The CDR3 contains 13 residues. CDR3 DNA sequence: TGCGTCCACGCCGGGACAGGGTACGAAAAACTGTTTTTT. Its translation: CVHAGTGYEKLFF.

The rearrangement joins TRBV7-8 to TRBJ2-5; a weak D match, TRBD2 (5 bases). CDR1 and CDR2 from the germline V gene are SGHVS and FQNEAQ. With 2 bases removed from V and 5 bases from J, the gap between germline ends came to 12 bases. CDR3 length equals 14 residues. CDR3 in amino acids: CASSLWRPAETQYF. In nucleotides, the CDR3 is TGTGCCAGCAGCTTATGGAGGCCCGCGGAGACCCAGTACTTC. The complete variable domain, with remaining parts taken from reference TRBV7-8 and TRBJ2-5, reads GAGVSQSPRYKVAKRGQDVALRCDPISGHVSLFWYQQALGQGPEFLTYFQNEAQLDKSGLPSDRFFAERPEGSVSTLKIQRTQQEDSAVYLCASSLWRPAETQYFGPGTRLLVL.

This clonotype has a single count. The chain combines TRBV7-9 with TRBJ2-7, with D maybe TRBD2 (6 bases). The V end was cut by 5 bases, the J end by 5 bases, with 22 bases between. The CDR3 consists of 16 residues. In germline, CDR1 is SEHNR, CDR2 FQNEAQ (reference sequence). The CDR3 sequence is CASSQVIGGLINEQYF. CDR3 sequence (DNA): TGTGCCAGCAGCCAAGTGATAGGAGGACTAATCAACGAGCAGTACTTC.

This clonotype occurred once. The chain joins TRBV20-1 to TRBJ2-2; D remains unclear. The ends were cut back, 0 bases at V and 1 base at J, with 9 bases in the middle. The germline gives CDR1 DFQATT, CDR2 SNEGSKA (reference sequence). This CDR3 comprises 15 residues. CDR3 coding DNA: TGCAGTGCTAGAGATTCGTACATGAACACCGGGGAGCTGTTTTTT. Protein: CSARDSYMNTGELFF.